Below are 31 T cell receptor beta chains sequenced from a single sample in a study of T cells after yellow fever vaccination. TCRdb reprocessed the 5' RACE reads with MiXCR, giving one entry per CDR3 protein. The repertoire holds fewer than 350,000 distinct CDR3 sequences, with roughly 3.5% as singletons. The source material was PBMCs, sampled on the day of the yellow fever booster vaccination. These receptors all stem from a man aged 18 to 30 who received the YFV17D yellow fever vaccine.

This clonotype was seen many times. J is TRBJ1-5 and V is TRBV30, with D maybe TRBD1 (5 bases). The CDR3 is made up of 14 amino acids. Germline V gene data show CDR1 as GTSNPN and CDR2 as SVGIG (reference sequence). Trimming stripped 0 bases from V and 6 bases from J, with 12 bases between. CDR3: CAWSVSGLGQPQHF. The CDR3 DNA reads TGTGCCTGGAGTGTCTCAGGGTTAGGTCAGCCCCAGCATTTT.

CDR3 protein: CSARRAGGDTDTQYF. The DNA of the CDR3 is TGCAGTGCTAGAAGGGCGGGGGGCGACACAGATACGCAGTATTTT. The chain combines TRBV20-1 with TRBJ2-3; TRBD2 aligns across 8 bases. Germline values: CDR1 DFQATT, CDR2 SNEGSKA (reference sequence). With V trimmed by 2 bases and J by 2 bases, 6 bases remained unmatched. The CDR3 totals 15 residues.

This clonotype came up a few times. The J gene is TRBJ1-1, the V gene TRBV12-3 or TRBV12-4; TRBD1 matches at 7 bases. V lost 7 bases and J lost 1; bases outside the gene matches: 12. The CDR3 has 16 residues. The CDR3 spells CASTIWGTARNTEAFF. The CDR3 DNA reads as TGTGCCAGCACCATTTGGGGGACAGCTAGGAACACTGAAGCTTTCTTT.

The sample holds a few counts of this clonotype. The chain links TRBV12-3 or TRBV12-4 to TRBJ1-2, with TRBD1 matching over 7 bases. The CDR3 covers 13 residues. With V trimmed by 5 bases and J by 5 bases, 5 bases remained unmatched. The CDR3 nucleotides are TGTGCCAGCAGTCTGACAGGGCGTTATGGCTACACCTTC. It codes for CASSLTGRYGYTF.

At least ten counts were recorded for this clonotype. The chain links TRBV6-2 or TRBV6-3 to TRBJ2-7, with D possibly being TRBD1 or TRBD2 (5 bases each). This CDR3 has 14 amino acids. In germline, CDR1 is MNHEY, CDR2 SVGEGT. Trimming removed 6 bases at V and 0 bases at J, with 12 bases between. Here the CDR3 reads CASSPGTVSYEQYF. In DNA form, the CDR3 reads TGTGCCAGCAGCCCCGGGACGGTCTCCTACGAGCAGTACTTC.

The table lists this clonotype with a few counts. Here the CDR3 reads CSAKTGNTIYF. CDR3 sequence (DNA): TGCAGTGCTAAAACTGGAAACACCATATATTTT. This chain uses TRBV20-1 with TRBJ1-3; D ambiguous. Germline lookup yields CDR1 DFQATT and CDR2 SNEGSKA (reference sequence). V lost 4 bases, J lost 2 bases, and 3 bases lay in between. The CDR3 is 11 residues long.

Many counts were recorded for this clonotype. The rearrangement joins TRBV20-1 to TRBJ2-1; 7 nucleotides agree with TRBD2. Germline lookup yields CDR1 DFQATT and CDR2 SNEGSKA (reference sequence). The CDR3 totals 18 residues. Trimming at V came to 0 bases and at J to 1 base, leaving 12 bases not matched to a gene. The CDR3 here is CSARDTYGLAASYNEQFF. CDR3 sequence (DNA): TGCAGTGCTAGAGATACCTATGGTCTAGCGGCATCCTACAATGAGCAGTTCTTC.

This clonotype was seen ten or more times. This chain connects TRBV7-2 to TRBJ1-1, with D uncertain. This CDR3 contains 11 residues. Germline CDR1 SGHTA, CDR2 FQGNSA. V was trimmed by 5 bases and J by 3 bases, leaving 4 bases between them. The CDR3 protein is CASSPYTEAFF. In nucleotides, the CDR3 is TGTGCCAGCAGCCCTTACACTGAAGCTTTCTTT.

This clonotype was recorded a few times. In DNA form, the CDR3 reads TGTGCCATCAGTGAGGGAGGGTCTGGGCCAGCCAATTCACCCCTCCACTTT. Protein sequence: CAISEGGSGPANSPLHF. This chain links TRBV10-3 with TRBJ1-6; D is uncertain. CDR3 length equals 17 residues. The V end lost 2 bases, the J end lost 7 bases, and 18 bases lay between the germline ends. Per germline, CDR1 ENHRY and CDR2 SYGVKD.

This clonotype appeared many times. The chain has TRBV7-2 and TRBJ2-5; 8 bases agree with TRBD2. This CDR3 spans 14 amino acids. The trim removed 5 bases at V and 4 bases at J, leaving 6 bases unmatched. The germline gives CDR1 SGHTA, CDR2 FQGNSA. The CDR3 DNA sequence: TGTGCCAGCAGCCCCCGGGGGGGCCGAGAGACCCAGTACTTC. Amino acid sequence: CASSPRGGRETQYF.

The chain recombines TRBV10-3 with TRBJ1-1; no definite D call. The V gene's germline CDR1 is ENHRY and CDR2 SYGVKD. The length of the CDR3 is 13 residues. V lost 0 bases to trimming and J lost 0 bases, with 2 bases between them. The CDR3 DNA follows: TGTGCCATCAGTGAGTCATTGAACACTGAAGCTTTCTTT. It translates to CAISESLNTEAFF.

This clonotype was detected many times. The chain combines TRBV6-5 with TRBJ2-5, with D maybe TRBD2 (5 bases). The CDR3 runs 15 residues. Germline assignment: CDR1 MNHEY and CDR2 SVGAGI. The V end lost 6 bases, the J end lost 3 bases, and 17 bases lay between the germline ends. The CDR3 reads CASRKIGLKEETQYF. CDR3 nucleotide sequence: TGTGCCAGCAGGAAGATTGGACTGAAGGAAGAGACCCAGTACTTC.

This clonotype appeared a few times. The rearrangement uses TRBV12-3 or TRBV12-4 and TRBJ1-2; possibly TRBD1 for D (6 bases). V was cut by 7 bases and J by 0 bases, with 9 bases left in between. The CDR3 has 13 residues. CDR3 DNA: TGTGCCAGCAATCAGGGGACTAACTATGGCTACACCTTC. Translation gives CASNQGTNYGYTF.

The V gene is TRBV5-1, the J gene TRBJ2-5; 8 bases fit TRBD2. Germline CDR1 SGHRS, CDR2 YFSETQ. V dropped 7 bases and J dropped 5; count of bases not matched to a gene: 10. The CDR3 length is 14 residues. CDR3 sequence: CASRISGVTETQYF. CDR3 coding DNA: TGCGCCAGCCGCATTAGCGGGGTTACGGAGACCCAGTACTTC.

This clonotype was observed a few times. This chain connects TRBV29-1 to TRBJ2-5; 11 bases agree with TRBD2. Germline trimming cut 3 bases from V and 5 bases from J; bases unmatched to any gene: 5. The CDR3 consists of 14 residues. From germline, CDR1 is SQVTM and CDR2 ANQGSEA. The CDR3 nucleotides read TGCAGCGTTGATTTAGCGGGGGGGCTCGAGACCCAGTACTTC. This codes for CSVDLAGGLETQYF. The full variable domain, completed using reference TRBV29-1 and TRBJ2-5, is SAVISQKPSRDICQRGTSLTIQCQVDSQVTMMFWYRQQPGQSLTLIATANQGSEATYESGFVIDKFPISRPNLTFSTLTVSNMSPEDSSIYLCSVDLAGGLETQYFGPGTRLLVL.

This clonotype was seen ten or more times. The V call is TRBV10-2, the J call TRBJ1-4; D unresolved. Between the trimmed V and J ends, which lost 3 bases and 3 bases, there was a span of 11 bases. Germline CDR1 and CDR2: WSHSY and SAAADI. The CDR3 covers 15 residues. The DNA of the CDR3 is TGCGCCAGCAGTGACCGGTTTTCGGCTAATGAAAAACTGTTTTTT. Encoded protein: CASSDRFSANEKLFF.

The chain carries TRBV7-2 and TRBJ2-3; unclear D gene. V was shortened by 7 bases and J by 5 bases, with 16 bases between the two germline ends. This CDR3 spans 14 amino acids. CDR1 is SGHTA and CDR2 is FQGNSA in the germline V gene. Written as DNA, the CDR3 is TGTGCCAGCACCCCGGGCTCTATTGGAGATACGCAGTATTTT. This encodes CASTPGSIGDTQYF.

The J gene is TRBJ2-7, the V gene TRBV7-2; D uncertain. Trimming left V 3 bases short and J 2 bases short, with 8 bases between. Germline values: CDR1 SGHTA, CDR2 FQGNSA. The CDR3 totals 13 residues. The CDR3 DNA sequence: TGTGCCAGCAGCTTTGTTCCCACCTACGAGCAGTACTTC. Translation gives CASSFVPTYEQYF.

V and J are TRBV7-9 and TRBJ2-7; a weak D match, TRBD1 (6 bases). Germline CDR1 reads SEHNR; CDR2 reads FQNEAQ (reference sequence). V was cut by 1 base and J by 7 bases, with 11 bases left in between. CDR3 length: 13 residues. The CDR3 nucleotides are TGTGCCAGCAGCTTAGGGACAGCCCTGGAGCAGTACGTC. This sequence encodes CASSLGTALEQYV.

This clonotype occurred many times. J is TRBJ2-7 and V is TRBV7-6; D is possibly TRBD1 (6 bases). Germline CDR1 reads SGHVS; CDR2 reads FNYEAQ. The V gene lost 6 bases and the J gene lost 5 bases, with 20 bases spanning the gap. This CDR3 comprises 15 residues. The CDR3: CASSQTQGSGDEQYF. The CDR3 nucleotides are TGTGCCAGCAGTCAAACGCAGGGGTCCGGGGACGAGCAGTACTTC. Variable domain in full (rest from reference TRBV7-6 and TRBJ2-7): GAGVSQSPRYKVTKRGQDVALRCDPISGHVSLYWYRQALGQGPEFLTYFNYEAQQDKSGLPNDRFSAERPEGSISTLTIQRTEQRDSAMYRCASSQTQGSGDEQYFGPGTRLTVT.

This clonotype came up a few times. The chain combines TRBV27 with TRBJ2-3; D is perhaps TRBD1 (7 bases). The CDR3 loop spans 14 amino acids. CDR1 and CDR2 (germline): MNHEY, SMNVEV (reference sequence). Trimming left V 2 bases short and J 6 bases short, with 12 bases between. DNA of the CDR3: TGTGCCAGCAGTTTAAGGACAGGAGGGGATACGCAGTATTTT. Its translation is CASSLRTGGDTQYF.

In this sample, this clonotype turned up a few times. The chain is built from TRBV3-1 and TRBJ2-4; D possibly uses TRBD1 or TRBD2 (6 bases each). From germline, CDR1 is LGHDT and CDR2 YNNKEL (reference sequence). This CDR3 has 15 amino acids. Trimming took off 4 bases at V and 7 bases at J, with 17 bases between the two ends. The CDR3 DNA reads TGTGCCAGCAGCCTTGTAGGTGGGGGGCGGAACATTCAGTACTTC. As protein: CASSLVGGGRNIQYF.

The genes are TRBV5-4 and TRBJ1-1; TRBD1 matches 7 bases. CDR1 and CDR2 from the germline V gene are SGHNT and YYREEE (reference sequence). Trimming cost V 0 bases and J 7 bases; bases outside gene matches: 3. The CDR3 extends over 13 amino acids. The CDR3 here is CASSLARDSEAFF. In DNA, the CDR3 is TGTGCCAGCAGCTTGGCCAGGGACAGTGAAGCTTTCTTT.

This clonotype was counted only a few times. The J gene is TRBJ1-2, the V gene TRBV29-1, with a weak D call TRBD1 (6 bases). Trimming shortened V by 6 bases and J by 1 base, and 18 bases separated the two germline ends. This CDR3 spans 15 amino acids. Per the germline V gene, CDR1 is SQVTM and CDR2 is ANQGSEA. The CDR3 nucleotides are TGCAGCGTCGACTCCGGACAGTTGATTAACTATGGCTACACCTTC. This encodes CSVDSGQLINYGYTF.

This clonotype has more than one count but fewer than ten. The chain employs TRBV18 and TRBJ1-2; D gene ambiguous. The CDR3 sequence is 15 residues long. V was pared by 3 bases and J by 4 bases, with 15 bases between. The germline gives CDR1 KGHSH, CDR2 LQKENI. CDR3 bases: TGTGCCAGCTCACCCGGGCCCCCGGGATTCTATGGCTACACCTTC. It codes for CASSPGPPGFYGYTF.

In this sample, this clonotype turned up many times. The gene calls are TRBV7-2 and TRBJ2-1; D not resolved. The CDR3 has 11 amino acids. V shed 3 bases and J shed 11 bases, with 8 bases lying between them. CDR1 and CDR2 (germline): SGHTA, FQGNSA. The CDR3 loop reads CASSLISQQFF. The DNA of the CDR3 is TGTGCCAGCAGCTTGATTAGCCAGCAGTTCTTC.

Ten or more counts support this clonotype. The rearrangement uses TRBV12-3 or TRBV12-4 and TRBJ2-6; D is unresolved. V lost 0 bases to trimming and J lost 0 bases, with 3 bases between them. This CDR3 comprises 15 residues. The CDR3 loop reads CASSLASSGANVLTF. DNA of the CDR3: TGTGCCAGCAGTTTAGCGAGCTCTGGGGCCAACGTCCTGACTTTC.

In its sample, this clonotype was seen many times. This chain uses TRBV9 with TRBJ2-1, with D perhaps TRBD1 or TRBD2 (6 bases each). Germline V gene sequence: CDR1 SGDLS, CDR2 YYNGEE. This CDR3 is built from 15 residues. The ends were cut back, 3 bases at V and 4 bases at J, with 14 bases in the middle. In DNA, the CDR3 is TGTGCCAGCAGCGAGGAGGAGGGGACATACAATGAGCAGTTCTTC. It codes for CASSEEEGTYNEQFF.

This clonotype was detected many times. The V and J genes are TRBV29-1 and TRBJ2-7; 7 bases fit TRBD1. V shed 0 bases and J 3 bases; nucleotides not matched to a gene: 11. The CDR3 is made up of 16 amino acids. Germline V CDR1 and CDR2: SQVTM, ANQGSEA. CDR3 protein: CSVEEAPGGSSYEQYF. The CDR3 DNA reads TGCAGCGTTGAAGAGGCCCCAGGGGGTTCAAGCTACGAGCAGTACTTC.

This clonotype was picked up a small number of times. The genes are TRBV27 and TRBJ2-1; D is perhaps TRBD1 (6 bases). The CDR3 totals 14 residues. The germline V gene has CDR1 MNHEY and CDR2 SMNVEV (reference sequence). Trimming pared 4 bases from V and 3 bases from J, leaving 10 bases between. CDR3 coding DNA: TGTGCCAGCAGTTACGGACAGATCTACAATGAGCAGTTCTTC. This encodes CASSYGQIYNEQFF.

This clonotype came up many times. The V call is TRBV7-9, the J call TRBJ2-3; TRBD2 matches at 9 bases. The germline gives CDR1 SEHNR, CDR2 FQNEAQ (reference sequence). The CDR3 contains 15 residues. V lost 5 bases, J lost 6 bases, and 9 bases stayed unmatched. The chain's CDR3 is CASSVERGARDTQYF. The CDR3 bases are TGTGCCAGCAGCGTTGAGCGGGGGGCCCGGGATACGCAGTATTTT.